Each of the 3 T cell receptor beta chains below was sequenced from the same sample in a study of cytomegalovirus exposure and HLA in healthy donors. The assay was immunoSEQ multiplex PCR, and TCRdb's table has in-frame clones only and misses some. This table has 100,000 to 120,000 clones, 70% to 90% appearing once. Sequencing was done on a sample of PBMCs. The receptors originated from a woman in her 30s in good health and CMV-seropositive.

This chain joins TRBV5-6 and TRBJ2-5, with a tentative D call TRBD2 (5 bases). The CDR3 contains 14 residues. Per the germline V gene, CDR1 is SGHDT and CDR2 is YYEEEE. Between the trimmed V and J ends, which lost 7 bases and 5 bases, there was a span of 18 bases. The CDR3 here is CASHFLGLEETQYF. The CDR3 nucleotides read TGTGCCAGCCACTTCCTCGGACTCGAGGAGACCCAGTACTTC.

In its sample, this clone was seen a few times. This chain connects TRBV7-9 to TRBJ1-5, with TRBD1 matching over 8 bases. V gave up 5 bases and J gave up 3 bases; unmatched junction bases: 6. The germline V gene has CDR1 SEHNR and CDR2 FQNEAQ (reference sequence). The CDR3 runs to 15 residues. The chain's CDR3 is CASSPGTGLNQPQHF. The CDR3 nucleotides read TGTGCCAGCAGCCCCGGGACAGGACTCAATCAGCCCCAGCATTTT.

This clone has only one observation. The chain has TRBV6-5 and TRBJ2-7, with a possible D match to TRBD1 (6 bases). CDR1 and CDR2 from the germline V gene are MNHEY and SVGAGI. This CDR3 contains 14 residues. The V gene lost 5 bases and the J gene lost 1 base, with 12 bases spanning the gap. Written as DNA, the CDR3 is TGTGCCAGCAGTCTCGCCAGGGGTTCCTACGAGCAGTACTTC. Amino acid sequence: CASSLARGSYEQYF.